The clone carrying this TCR beta chain was observed many times. Its antigen remains unidentified. The sample comes from a study of identical twins. Study-wide results and limits: Beta out-of-frame sequences showed weaker excess sharing between twins. When twins shared out-of-frame alpha sequences, those sequences had excess low generation probability.

Germline lookup yields CDR1 KGHSH and CDR2 LQKENI. The CDR3 runs 13 residues. Unmatched junction bases numbered 2, after V lost 3 bases and J lost 8 bases. TCRdb re-derived calls from the 5' RACE reads in MiXCR, one entry per CDR3 protein. In the table there are fewer than 250,000 distinct CDR3 sequences, roughly 7% of which are singletons. This sample was shared with a second study, whose subject was yellow fever vaccine responses in identical twins.

The sequence derives from a young woman in good health. The sequenced sample was memory (CD45RO+) T cells sorted from blood. The genes are TRBV18 and TRBJ2-1; 9 positions agree with TRBD2. This CDR3 reads CASSPTSGHEQFF. In nucleotides, the CDR3 is TGTGCCAGCTCACCGACTAGCGGCCATGAGCAGTTCTTC.